This T cell receptor (beta chain) was retrieved from a study of cytomegalovirus exposure and HLA in healthy donors. General study results and limits: Trimming of TCR beta V- and J-genes showed a link, identified in a later analysis, to a missense DCLRE1C variant.

Concerning this clone: Antigen specificity is unknown.

Between the trimmed V and J ends, which lost 7 bases and 3 bases, there was a span of 9 bases. The CDR3 runs 12 residues. Germline-derived CDR1 and CDR2 are LNHDA and SQIVND (reference sequence). It was with 60 Vbeta and 13 Jbeta primers that the PCR ran. Only in-frame clones appear in the TCRdb table, and some are missing; sequencing was by immunoSEQ multiplex PCR. The sample lists about 160,000 clones, around 78% occurring once. The receptor was isolated from a woman between 40 and 50 years old in good health and CMV-seronegative. V is TRBV19 and J is TRBJ1-1; unclear D gene. Sequenced sample: PBMCs. CDR3 sequence reads: CASIIGDTEAFF. The CDR3 nucleotides read TGTGCCAGTATTATCGGGGACACTGAAGCTTTCTTT.